The present entry profiles one TCR beta chain with its context. This clonotype has ten or more counts. The antigen it binds to is not known. It has no much larger one-base neighbor in the sample; base qualities were not kept. Amplification of TCR beta CDR3 regions was carried out from RNA transcripts. The TCR CDR3 was subjected to a first round of RT-PCR using the HTBI primer set and the Qiagen OneStep RT-PCR kit. The libraries were constructed in a second round of multiplex PCR and then size-selected and purified. The libraries were sequenced on an Illumina HiSeq2000 using paired-end 100 bp reads. Processing in the source paper ran as follows. SOAPnuke was used to process the raw data, throwing out any read that contained adapters or uncalled bases, had a mean Phred below 15, or lacked an exact constant-primer or identifier match. High-quality paired reads were merged with COPE v1.2.5, and unique nucleotide sequences were defined as clonotypes. MiTCR v1.1 was used to align the clonotypes against IMGT TRBV, TRBD and TRBJ reference segments. Analysis was restricted to V-J combinations with a frequency above 0.0001, which covered about 99% of repertoires. The TCS score was defined as the ratio of F50 (clonal expansion) to E x V (chaos), calculated using BLOSUM62-based TCRdist between CDR3 peptides within each V-J. Welch's t-statistics and random forest reduced fewer than 600 V-J features to 13, which were used in a naive Bayes classifier (R e1071). The raw public reads went through TCRdb reprocessing: fastp at Q25, MiXCR clone calling, in-frame beta chains kept. Rows with one shared CDR3 protein collapse into an entry with the most common genes and DNA. These V and J calls rely on TCRdb rather than the paper's analysis. This sample comprises approximately 720,000 distinct CDR3 sequences, around 20% of them detected only once. The ten largest clones take up approximately 16% of the sample.

Taken from the germline V gene, the CDR1 and CDR2 loops are SGHRS and YFSETQ. The CDR3, from cysteine to phenylalanine, totals 14 residues. The read is trimmed to its CDR3 DNA, 42 bases read in frame from base 1. V and J are truncated by 4 bases and 6 bases respectively, leaving an intervening sequence of 14 bases. Hyperthyroidism patients were newly diagnosed, with disease duration under 2 months, and aged 18 to 65 years. The study excluded patients with uncontrolled infections, other autoimmune diseases, pregnancy or lactation. Diagnoses were established on the basis of clinical symptoms, serum thyroxine and TRAb, thyroid ultrasound, and orbital computed tomography. Blood from progressor patients was drawn when they were first diagnosed with hyperthyroidism, before any ophthalmopathy symptoms appeared. Ficoll-Paque density gradient centrifugation was used to isolate PBMCs from approximately 11 ml of fresh peripheral blood. Progressor patients were defined as those initially diagnosed with Graves' hyperthyroidism in whom ophthalmopathy developed during follow-up. Total RNA was extracted with Trizol reagent, and quality was checked on an Agilent 2100 Bioanalyzer.

The data belong to a study of T cells in Graves' hyperthyroidism and ophthalmopathy (dated by TCRdb to between 2018 and 2020). Regarding the study in general: Peripheral blood was collected at initial diagnosis, before any treatment. Thyroid tissue and blood T-cell repertoires from about six Graves' hyperthyroidism patients were also compared in the study. Whether ophthalmopathy could be predicted prospectively was tested in an independent validation cohort made up of roughly 20 hyperthyroidism patients plus 17 patients who later progressed to ophthalmopathy. After sampling, hyperthyroidism patients received methimazole starting at 30 mg daily, and ophthalmopathy patients received high-dose intravenous methylprednisolone. To identify distinguishing TCR V-J signatures, a discovery cohort of about 95 patients was used, comprising some 45 with Graves' ophthalmopathy and some 57 with stable Graves' hyperthyroidism. The roughly 94 discovery patients were randomly divided into training and test sets at a 7:3 ratio. TCR Vbeta CDR3 sequencing of 130 to 150 peripheral blood samples (more than 40 ophthalmopathy, around 80 hyperthyroidism and approximately 17 progressor patients) is reported in the paper.

What the study reported, not specific to this receptor: In validation, the model predicted progression to ophthalmopathy with approximately 71% sensitivity and approximately 78% specificity, a median of 6.5 months before onset. Ophthalmopathy was separated from stable hyperthyroidism by a 13 V-J signature model, with approximately 85% sensitivity and 81% to 82% specificity obtained in cross-validation and 80%/75% obtained in testing. No statistical method was used to fix the sample size in advance, and group allocation was not hidden from the investigators. Blood samples also contained most of the expanded thyroid clonotypes (frequency above 0.001), which suggests that blood repertoires may reflect thyroid immune responses.

Recombination joined TRBV5-1 with TRBJ2-1, and the D gene may be TRBD1, 6 bases matching. This TCR derives from a woman between 45 and 65 years old with Graves' hyperthyroidism that later progressed to Graves' ophthalmopathy. The sample taken for sequencing was blood. For the CDR3, the sequence is CASSGQLGGNEQFF. The sequenced DNA is TGCGCCAGCAGCGGACAGTTGGGTGGCAATGAGCAGTTCTTC.